This passage covers 17 T cell receptor beta chains from one sample sequenced in a study of low-dose radiotherapy and immunotherapy resistance in tumors (dated 2022 in TCRdb). Instrument on record: Illumina HiSeq 2500. First-strand cDNA was synthesized using Superscript III and a set of TRAV- and TRBV-specific primers, so that both TCRalpha and TCRbeta chains were covered. An approximately 19-cycle PCR with Phusion amplified the TCRs, pairing a constant-region primer with the adapter that was attached to the V primers. TCRdb reworked the public reads: Q25 trimming with fastp, MiXCR clone assembly, productive beta chains retained. When rows share a CDR3 protein, they turn into one entry using the most common DNA and genes. The sample yields about 30,000 distinct CDR3 sequences; 45% to 50% were counted once. The top ten constitute roughly 5.8% of the sample. Interpreted using the paper, the time point label stands for: after trial treatment. What this sample's treatment or condition label stands for: LDRT plus nivolumab, ipilimumab, low-dose cyclophosphamide and aspirin (RACIN trial).

The sample here was PBMCs, taken after low-dose radiotherapy plus immunotherapy. Receptor source: a male donor with gallbladder cancer.

About this clonotype: A far larger clone is off by one base, so a read error is likely. This chain connects TRBV29-1 to TRBJ2-5; 8 bases line up with TRBD2. J lost 11 bases, V lost 8 bases, and 22 bases had no gene match. CDR1 SQVTM and CDR2 ANQGSEA come from the germline V gene. This CDR3 is built from 15 residues. In nucleotides, the CDR3 is TGCAGCCCTTTAGCCTATAAGGGACTAGAGGTTGAGCAGTACTTC. Its protein product is CSPLAYKGLEVEQYF.

This clonotype was seen ten or more times. V gene TRBV2 combines with J gene TRBJ2-3; TRBD2 might be the D (5 bases). The germline V gene has CDR1 SNHLY and CDR2 FYNNEI. The CDR3 sequence is 12 residues long. The ends were cut back, 10 bases at V and 7 bases at J, with 15 bases in the middle. CDR3 nucleotide sequence: TGTGCCACCGGGATACTAGGATATACGCAGTATTTT. Amino acid sequence: CATGILGYTQYF.

Ten or more counts support this clonotype. The gene calls are TRBV10-3 and TRBJ2-7; a possible D gene is TRBD2 (7 bases). The CDR3 is 14 residues long. The germline CDR1 and CDR2 sequences are ENHRY and SYGVKD. Trimming took 4 bases from V and 0 from J, leaving 10 bases between them. The CDR3 nucleotides read TGTGCCATCAGTGCTGCGGGGGCCTCCTACGAGCAGTACTTC. This codes for CAISAAGASYEQYF.

This clonotype has a count of ten or more. The chain uses TRBV27 and TRBJ2-7; 9 bases align to TRBD1. The ends lost 6 bases at V and 3 bases at J; junction bases unmatched: 6. Per the germline V gene, CDR1 is MNHEY and CDR2 is SMNVEV (reference sequence). This CDR3 has 14 amino acids. As DNA, the CDR3 is TGTGCCAGCAGCCGGGACAGGGTGGGCTACGAGCAGTACTTC. Its translation: CASSRDRVGYEQYF.

This clonotype turned up a few times. This rearrangement joins TRBV3-1 to TRBJ1-6; D unresolved. The CDR3 totals 14 residues. Trimming stripped 1 base from V and 10 bases from J, with 11 bases between. Germline V CDR1 and CDR2: LGHDT, YNNKEL (reference sequence). CDR3 region: CASSQGPRGSPLHF. CDR3 nucleotide sequence: TGTGCCAGCAGCCAAGGTCCTCGAGGGTCACCCCTCCACTTT.

CDR3 loop: CASRLSGGTIHEQFF. CDR3 DNA: TGTGCCAGCAGGCTTAGCGGGGGGACCATCCATGAGCAGTTCTTC. The genes are TRBV3-1 and TRBJ2-1, with TRBD2 matching 10 bases. This CDR3 is built from 15 residues. The junction had 10 bases not matched to a gene; V was cut back by 6 bases and J by 8 bases. Germline V gene data show CDR1 as LGHDT and CDR2 as YNNKEL (reference sequence).

V is TRBV6-2 or TRBV6-3 and J is TRBJ2-5, with 8 bases matching TRBD2. CDR1 and CDR2 from the germline V gene are MNHEY and SVGEGT. CDR3 length equals 18 residues. V trimming: 6 bases; J trimming: 8 bases; junction bases outside the gene matches: 23. CDR3 in DNA: TGTGCCAGCAGCCTTAAGCCCCCGACTAGCGCGAGCAAGAGCACCCAGTACTTC. It translates to CASSLKPPTSASKSTQYF.

In the case of this clonotype: Given a far larger clone just one base away, this is likely a sequencing read error. This chain links TRBV11-1 with TRBJ1-4; D is uncertain. Germline lookup yields CDR1 SGHAT and CDR2 FQDESV (reference sequence). This CDR3 has 15 amino acids. Trimming took off 5 bases at V and 7 bases at J, with 17 bases between the two ends. CDR3 bases: TGTGCCAGCAGCAGAGATCGTGGGGTTGGTGAAAAACTGTTTTTT. This gives the protein CASSRDRGVGEKLFF.

The genes are TRBV9 and TRBJ2-3, with D perhaps TRBD1 (6 bases). The CDR3 contains 15 residues. Trimming removed 1 base from V and 6 bases from J, with 15 bases in between. Per the germline V gene, CDR1 is SGDLS and CDR2 is YYNGEE. CDR3 residues: CASSVSGEYVDTQYF. CDR3 DNA: TGTGCCAGCAGCGTATCAGGGGAATACGTCGATACGCAGTATTTT.

This clonotype was counted ten times or more. The CDR3 reads CASRQRILMGTSGVIQYF. For the CDR3, the DNA is TGTGCCAGCAGGCAACGGATCTTAATGGGGACTAGCGGGGTGATCCAGTACTTC. V is TRBV3-1 and J is TRBJ2-5, with TRBD2 matching 13 bases. This CDR3 has 18 residues. Trimming took 6 bases from V and 10 from J; bases not matched to a gene: 20. CDR1 is LGHDT and CDR2 is YNNKEL in the germline V gene (reference sequence).

The V gene is TRBV6-2 or TRBV6-3, the J gene TRBJ1-1, with TRBD1 matching over 9 bases. This CDR3 is built from 14 residues. Per the germline V gene, CDR1 is MNHEY and CDR2 is SVGEGT. V was clipped by 6 bases and J by 1 base; unmatched bases: 3. The CDR3 here is CASRRQGENTEAFF. The CDR3 DNA reads as TGTGCCAGCAGAAGACAGGGGGAGAACACTGAAGCTTTCTTT.

The chain combines TRBV19 with TRBJ2-1; 8 bases align to TRBD1. V was pared by 6 bases and J by 0 bases, with 4 bases of the junction left unmatched. Per the germline V gene, CDR1 is LNHDA and CDR2 is SQIVND (reference sequence). This CDR3 has 15 amino acids. This chain's CDR3 is CASRPTGGSYNEQFF. The DNA for the CDR3 is TGTGCCAGTAGACCTACAGGGGGCTCCTACAATGAGCAGTTCTTC. Complete variable domain (other parts from reference TRBV19 and TRBJ2-1): DGGITQSPKYLFRKEGQNVTLSCEQNLNHDAMYWYRQDPGQGLRLIYYSQIVNDFQKGDIAEGYSVSREKKESFPLTVTSAQKNPTAFYLCASRPTGGSYNEQFFGPGTRLTVL.

This clonotype counts as medium-sized. The V call is TRBV28, the J call TRBJ1-3; D is possibly TRBD1 (5 bases). Germline V CDR1 and CDR2: MDHEN, SYDVKM. Trimming shortened V by 5 bases and J by 0 bases, and 11 bases separated the two germline ends. The CDR3 is 15 amino acids. CDR3 in amino acids: CASSPGGSSGNTIYF. CDR3 DNA: TGTGCCAGCAGTCCCGGGGGATCCTCTGGAAACACCATATATTTT.

Regarding this clonotype: The DNA is left out, because the CDR3 cannot be placed on it with certainty; the CDR3 is given as TCRdb lists it. The chain couples TRBV7-2 to TRBJ1-5. Germline assignment: CDR1 SGHTA and CDR2 FQGNSA. The CDR3 adds up to 20 amino acids, both ends counted. The CDR3 reads CASSIYLCSVELQDNQPQHF.

This clonotype was seen many times. This rearrangement joins TRBV27 to TRBJ1-2, with no clear D. Germline CDR1 and CDR2: MNHEY and SMNVEV (reference sequence). CDR3 length: 13 amino acids. Trimming cost V 5 bases and J 4 bases, with 11 bases left between them. CDR3 in amino acids: CASSPSGPYGYTF. The CDR3 coding sequence is TGTGCCAGCAGTCCCTCAGGACCCTATGGCTACACCTTC.

This clonotype was recorded a few times. The chain has TRBV6-2 or TRBV6-3 and TRBJ1-4; tentative D call: TRBD1 (5 bases). V was cut by 6 bases and J by 4 bases, with 12 bases left in between. Germline CDR1 is MNHEY and CDR2 is SVGEGT. CDR3 size: 14 residues. CDR3 sequence reads: CASSETAFNEKLFF. The CDR3 DNA reads TGTGCCAGCAGCGAGACAGCGTTTAATGAAAAACTGTTTTTT.

This clonotype was seen many times. The chain uses TRBV12-2 and TRBJ2-3; TRBD1 is taken as the D call from the table, unchecked against the DNA. TRBV12-2 is a pseudogene segment. The CDR3 is 20 amino acids. Written as DNA, the CDR3 is TGTGCAAGTCGCCCCATCGGATTTAGCGGGGGCCCCGTTCCCGGGGATACGCAGTATTTT. This encodes CASRPIGFSGGPVPGDTQYF.